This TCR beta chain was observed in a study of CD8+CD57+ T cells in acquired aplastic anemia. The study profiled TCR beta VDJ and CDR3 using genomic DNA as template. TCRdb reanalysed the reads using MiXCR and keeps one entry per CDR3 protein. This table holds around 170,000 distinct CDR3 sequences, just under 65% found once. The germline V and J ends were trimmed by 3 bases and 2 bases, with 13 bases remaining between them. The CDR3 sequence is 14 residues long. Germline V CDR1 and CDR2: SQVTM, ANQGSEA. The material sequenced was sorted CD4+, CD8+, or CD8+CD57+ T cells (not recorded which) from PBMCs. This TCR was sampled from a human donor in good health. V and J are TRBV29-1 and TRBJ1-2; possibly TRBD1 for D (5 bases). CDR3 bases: TGCAGCGTTGAGACCCGGGACGGAAACTATGGCTACACCTTC. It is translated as CSVETRDGNYGYTF.